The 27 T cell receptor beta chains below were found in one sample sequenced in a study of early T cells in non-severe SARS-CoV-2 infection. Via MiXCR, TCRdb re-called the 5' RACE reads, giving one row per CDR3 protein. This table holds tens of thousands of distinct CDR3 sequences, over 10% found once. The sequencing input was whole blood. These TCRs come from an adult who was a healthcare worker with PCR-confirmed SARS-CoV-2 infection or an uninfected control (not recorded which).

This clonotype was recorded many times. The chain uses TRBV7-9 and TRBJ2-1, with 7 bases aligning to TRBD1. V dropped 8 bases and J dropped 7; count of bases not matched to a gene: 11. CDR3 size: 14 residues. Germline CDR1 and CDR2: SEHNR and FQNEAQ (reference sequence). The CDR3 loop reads CASDRDSGINEQFF. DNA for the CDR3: TGTGCCAGCGACAGGGATTCAGGGATAAATGAGCAGTTCTTC. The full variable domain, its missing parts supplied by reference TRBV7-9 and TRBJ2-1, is DTGVSQNPRHKITKRGQNVTFRCDPISEHNRLYWYRQTLGQGPEFLTYFQNEAQLEKSRLLSDRFSAERPKGSFSTLEIQRTEQGDSAMYLCASDRDSGINEQFFGPGTRLTVL.

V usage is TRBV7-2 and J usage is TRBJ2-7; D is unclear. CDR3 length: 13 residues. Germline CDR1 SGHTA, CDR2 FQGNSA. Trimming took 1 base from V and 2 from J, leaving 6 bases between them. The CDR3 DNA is TGTGCCAGCAGCTTAGAGGCGCCCTACGAGCAGTACTTC. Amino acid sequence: CASSLEAPYEQYF.

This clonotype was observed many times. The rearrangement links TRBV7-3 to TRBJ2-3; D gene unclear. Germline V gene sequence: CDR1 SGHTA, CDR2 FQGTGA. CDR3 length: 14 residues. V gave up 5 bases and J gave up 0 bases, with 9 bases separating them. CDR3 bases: TGTGCCAGCAGCCCCAGTCGGAGCACAGATACGCAGTATTTT. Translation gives CASSPSRSTDTQYF.

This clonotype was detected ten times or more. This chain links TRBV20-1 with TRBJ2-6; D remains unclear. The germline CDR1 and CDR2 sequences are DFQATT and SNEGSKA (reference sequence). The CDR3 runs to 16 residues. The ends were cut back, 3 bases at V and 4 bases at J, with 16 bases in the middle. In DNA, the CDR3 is TGCAGTGCTAGTGGAAGGCAGGCGACGGGGGCCAACGTCCTGACTTTC. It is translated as CSASGRQATGANVLTF.

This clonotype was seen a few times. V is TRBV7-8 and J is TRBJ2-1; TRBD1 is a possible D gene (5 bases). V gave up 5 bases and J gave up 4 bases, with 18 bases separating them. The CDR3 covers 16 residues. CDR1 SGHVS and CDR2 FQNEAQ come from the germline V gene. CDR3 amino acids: CASSAWGAGRYNEQFF. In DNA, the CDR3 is TGTGCCAGCAGCGCATGGGGCGCAGGGCGATACAATGAGCAGTTCTTC.

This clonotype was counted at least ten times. The CDR3 protein is CASSEGYNQPQHF. For the CDR3, the DNA is TGTGCCAGCAGTGAGGGATACAATCAGCCCCAGCATTTT. The gene calls are TRBV2 and TRBJ1-5; D gene unclear. Trimming stripped 3 bases from V and 3 bases from J, with 6 bases between. In germline, CDR1 is SNHLY, CDR2 FYNNEI. This CDR3 region has 13 residues.

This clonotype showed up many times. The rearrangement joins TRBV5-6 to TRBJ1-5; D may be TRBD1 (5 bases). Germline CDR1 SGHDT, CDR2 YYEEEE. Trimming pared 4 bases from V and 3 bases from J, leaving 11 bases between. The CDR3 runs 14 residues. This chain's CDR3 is CASSPGGANQPQHF. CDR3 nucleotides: TGTGCCAGCAGCCCGGGGGGAGCCAATCAGCCCCAGCATTTT.

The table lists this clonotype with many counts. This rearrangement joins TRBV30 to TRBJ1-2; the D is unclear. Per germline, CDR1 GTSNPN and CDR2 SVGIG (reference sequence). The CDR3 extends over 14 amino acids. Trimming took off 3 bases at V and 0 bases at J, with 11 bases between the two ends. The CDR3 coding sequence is TGTGCCTGGAGCGTCCCCGGGGCTAACTATGGCTACACCTTC. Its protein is CAWSVPGANYGYTF.

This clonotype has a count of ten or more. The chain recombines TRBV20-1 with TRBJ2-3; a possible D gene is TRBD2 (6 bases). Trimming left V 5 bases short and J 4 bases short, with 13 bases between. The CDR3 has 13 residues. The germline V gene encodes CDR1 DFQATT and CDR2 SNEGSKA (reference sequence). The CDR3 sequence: CSAHRPGADTQYF. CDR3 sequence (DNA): TGCAGTGCTCATAGACCGGGGGCAGATACGCAGTATTTT.

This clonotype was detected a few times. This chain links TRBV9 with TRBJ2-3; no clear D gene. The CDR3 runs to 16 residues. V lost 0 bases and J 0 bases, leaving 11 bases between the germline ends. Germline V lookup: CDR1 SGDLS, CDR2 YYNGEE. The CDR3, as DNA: TGTGCCAGCAGCGTAGAGGACGGTCCTAGCACAGATACGCAGTATTTT. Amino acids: CASSVEDGPSTDTQYF.

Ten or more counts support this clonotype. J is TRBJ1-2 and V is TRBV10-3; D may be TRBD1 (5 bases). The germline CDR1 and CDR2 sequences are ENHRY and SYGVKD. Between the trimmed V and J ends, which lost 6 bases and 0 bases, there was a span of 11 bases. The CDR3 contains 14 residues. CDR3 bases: TGTGCCATCAGGGTGACAGACTCTAACTATGGCTACACCTTC. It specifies CAIRVTDSNYGYTF.

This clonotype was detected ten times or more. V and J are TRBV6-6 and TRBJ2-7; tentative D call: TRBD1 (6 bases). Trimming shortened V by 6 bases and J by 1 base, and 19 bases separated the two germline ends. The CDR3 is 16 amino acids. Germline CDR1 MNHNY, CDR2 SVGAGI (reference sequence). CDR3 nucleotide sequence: TGTGCCAGCAGCCGACATGGGGCAGGGGCGTCCTACGAGCAGTACTTC. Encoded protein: CASSRHGAGASYEQYF.

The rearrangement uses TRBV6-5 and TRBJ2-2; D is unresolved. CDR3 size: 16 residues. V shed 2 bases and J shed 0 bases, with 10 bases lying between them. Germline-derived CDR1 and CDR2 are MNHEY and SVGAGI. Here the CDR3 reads CASSYERPPNTGELFF. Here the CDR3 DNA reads TGTGCCAGCAGTTACGAACGGCCACCGAACACCGGGGAGCTGTTTTTT.

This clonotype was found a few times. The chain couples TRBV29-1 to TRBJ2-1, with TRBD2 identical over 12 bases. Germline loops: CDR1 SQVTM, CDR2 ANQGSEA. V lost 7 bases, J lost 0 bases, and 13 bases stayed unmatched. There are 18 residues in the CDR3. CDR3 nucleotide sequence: TGCAGCGGTCACCCTAGCGGGGGGGGCCGTGCCTCCTACAATGAGCAGTTCTTC. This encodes CSGHPSGGGRASYNEQFF.

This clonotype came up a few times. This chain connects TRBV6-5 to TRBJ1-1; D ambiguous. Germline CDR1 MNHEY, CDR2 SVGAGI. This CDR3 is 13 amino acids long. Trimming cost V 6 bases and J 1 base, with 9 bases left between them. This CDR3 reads CASRLGRNTEAFF. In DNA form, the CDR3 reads TGTGCCAGCAGACTCGGGCGGAACACTGAAGCTTTCTTT.

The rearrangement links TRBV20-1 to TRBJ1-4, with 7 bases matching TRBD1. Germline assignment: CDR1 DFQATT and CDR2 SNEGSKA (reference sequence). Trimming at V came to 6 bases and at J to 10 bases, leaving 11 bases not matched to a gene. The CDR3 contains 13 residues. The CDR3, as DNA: TGCAGTGCCCCTCCAGGGGGAACCCGAAAACTGTTTTTT. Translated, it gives CSAPPGGTRKLFF.

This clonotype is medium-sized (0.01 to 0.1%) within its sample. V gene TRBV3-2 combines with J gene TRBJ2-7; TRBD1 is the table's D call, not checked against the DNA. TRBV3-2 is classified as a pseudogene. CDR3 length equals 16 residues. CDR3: CASREKGQGGIYEQYF. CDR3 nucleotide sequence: TGTGCCAGCAGGGAGAAAGGACAGGGGGGGATCTACGAGCAGTACTTC.

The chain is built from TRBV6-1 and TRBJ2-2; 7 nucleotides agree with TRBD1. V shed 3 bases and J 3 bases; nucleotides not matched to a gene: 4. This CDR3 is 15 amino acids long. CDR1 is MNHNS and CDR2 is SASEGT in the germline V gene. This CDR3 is CASSDGTDYTGELFF. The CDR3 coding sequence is TGTGCCAGCAGTGACGGGACAGATTACACCGGGGAGCTGTTTTTT.

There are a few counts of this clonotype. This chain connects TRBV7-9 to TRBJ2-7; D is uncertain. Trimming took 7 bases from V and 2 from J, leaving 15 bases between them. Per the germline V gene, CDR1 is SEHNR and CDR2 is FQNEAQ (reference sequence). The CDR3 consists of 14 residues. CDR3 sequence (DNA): TGTGCCAGCACCCCTAAGGGTTGGGCCTACGAGCAGTACTTC. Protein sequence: CASTPKGWAYEQYF.

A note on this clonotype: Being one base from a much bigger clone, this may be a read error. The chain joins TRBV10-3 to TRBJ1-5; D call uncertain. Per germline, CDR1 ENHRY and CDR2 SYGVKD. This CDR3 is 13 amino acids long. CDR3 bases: TGTGCCATCAGAGTAAATGACAATCAGCCCCGGCATTTT. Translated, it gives CAIRVNDNQPRHF.

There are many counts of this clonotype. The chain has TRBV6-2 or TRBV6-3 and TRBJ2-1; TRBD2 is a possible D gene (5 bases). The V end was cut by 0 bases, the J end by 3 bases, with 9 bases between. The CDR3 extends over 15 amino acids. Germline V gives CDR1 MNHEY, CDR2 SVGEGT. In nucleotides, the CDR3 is TGTGCCAGCAGTTACTCGAGACTAAACTACAATGAGCAGTTCTTC. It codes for CASSYSRLNYNEQFF.

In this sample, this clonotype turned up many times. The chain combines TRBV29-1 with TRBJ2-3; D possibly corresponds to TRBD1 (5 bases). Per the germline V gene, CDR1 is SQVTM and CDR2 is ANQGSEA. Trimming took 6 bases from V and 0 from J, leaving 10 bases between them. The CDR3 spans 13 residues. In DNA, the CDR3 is TGCAGCGTGGGGCACCCTAGCACAGATACGCAGTATTTT. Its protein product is CSVGHPSTDTQYF.

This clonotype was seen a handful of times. CDR3 DNA sequence: TGTGCCAGCAGTTATTCCTTAGCCAAAAACATTCAGTACTTC. Its translation is CASSYSLAKNIQYF. This chain joins TRBV6-5 and TRBJ2-4, with D hard to call. Per germline, CDR1 MNHEY and CDR2 SVGAGI. The CDR3 consists of 14 residues. The ends were cut back, 3 bases at V and 0 bases at J, with 6 bases in the middle.

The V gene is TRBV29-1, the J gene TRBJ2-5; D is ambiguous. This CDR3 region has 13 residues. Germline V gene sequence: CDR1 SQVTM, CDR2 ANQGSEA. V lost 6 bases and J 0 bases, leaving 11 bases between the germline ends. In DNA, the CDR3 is TGCAGCGTAGGCGACAACTACCAAGAGACCCAGTACTTC. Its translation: CSVGDNYQETQYF.

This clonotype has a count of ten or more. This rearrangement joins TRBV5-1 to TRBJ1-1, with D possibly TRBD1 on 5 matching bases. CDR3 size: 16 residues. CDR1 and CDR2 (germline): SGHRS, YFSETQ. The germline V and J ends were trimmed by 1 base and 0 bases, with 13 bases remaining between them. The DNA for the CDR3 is TGCGCCAGCAGCTTGAGTCAGGGCACCATGAACACTGAAGCTTTCTTT. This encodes CASSLSQGTMNTEAFF. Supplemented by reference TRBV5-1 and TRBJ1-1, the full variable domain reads KAGVTQTPRYLIKTRGQQVTLSCSPISGHRSVSWYQQTPGQGLQFLFEYFSETQRNKGNFPGRFSGRQFSNSRSEMNVSTLELGDSALYLCASSLSQGTMNTEAFFGQGTRLTVV.

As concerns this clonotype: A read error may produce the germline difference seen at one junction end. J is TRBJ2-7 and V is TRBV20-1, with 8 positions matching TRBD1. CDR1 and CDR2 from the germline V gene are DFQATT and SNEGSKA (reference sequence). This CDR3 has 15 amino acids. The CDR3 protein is CNARDPGQGTYEQYF. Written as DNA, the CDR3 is TGCAATGCTAGAGATCCCGGACAGGGTACTTACGAGCAGTACTTC.

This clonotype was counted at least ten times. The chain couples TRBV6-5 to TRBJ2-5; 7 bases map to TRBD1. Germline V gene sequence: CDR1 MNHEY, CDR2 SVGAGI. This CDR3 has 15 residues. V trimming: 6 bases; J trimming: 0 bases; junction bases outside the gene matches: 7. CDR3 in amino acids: CASSRGTAYQETQYF. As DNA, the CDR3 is TGTGCCAGCAGCCGTGGGACAGCGTACCAAGAGACCCAGTACTTC.